The present T cell receptor beta chain was sequenced within a study of spatial heterogeneity in lung cancer. A single record per CDR3 protein comes from TCRdb applying MiXCR to the 5' RACE reads. The sample includes 20,000 to 25,000 distinct CDR3 sequences, approximately 4.4% of them seen just once. Noted time point: sample taken at primary tumor resection. Sequencing covered unsorted whole RNA taken from tumor, nontumor lung or frozen PBMC. V was trimmed by 5 bases and J by 3 bases, leaving 11 bases between them. The germline V gene has CDR1 LNHNV and CDR2 YYDKDF (reference sequence). The CDR3 loop spans 13 amino acids. This clonotype was detected ten times or more.

The chain is built from TRBV15 and TRBJ2-7; unclear D gene. This TCR was recovered from a male donor with early-stage non-small cell lung cancer. Source: PBMCs, taken at surgery. The CDR3 coding sequence is TGTGCCACCAGCGGCGAGAGAGGCTACGAGCAGTACTTC. This sequence encodes CATSGERGYEQYF.